Given below is one T cell receptor (beta chain) in context. The sample comes from a study of PD-L1 blockade in urothelial cancer. Across the study: Blood samples contained a median about 140,000 T cells.

Generated by immunoSEQ multiplex PCR, the TCRdb table keeps only in-frame clones and is missing some. The sample records some 120,000 clones, 75% to 90% being singletons. Time point indicated: peripheral blood 6 weeks after treatment start. CDR1 MNHEY and CDR2 SVGAGI come from the germline V gene. The CDR3 runs 13 residues. V was clipped by 4 bases and J by 7 bases, with 14 bases between them. This clonotype originated in a man in his sixties with urothelial cancer. This chain uses TRBV6-5 with TRBJ2-7, with TRBD2 as a possible D gene (5 bases). Here the sequenced sample was PBMCs, taken around atezolizumab (anti-PD-L1) treatment. CDR3 in amino acids: CASSSLLRGEQYF. As DNA, the CDR3 is TGTGCCAGCAGTTCCCTACTTCGGGGTGAGCAGTACTTC.